These 15 T cell receptor beta chains originate from one sample sequenced in a study of blood T cell repertoires in COVID-19. TCRdb keeps only in-frame clones here, not all; method: immunoSEQ multiplex PCR. The sample includes about 250,000 clones, about 82% of them seen just once. The material sequenced was peripheral blood. The receptors derive from a woman aged 55-75 years with active or convalescent COVID-19.

The V call is TRBV7-6, the J call TRBJ2-7; 9 nucleotides agree with TRBD1. Germline-derived CDR1 and CDR2 are SGHVS and FNYEAQ. Unmatched junction bases numbered 12, after V lost 4 bases and J lost 5 bases. CDR3 length: 16 residues. The CDR3 protein is CASSSRGTGKDDEQYF. The CDR3 nucleotides read TGTGCCAGCAGCTCAAGGGGGACAGGGAAGGATGACGAGCAGTACTTC.

The chain employs TRBV13 and TRBJ2-7; 9 bases line up with TRBD1. J gave up 4 bases and V 5 bases, and 9 bases lay outside the gene matches. The CDR3 is 15 amino acids. CDR1 and CDR2 from the germline V gene are PRHDT and FYEKMQ (reference sequence). In DNA form, the CDR3 reads TGTGCCAGCAGCCTCGGCGGACAGGGGACTTACGAGCAGTACTTC. Protein sequence: CASSLGGQGTYEQYF.

This chain connects TRBV6-5 to TRBJ2-1, with 9 bases aligning to TRBD2. Germline CDR1 and CDR2: MNHEY and SVGAGI. Trimming at V came to 1 base and at J to 4 bases, leaving 5 bases not matched to a gene. The CDR3 loop spans 16 amino acids. The CDR3 nucleotides are TGTGCCAGCAGTTACTACTCGACTAGCGGATACAATGAGCAGTTCTTC. The encoded protein is CASSYYSTSGYNEQFF.

This rearrangement joins TRBV9 to TRBJ2-1, with 12 bases lining up with TRBD2. CDR3 length: 15 residues. Germline assignment: CDR1 SGDLS and CDR2 YYNGEE. After removal of 2 bases from V and 8 bases from J, the junction contained 5 bases not matched to a gene. CDR3 region: CASSVGLAGNHEQFF. The CDR3 DNA follows: TGTGCCAGCAGCGTCGGACTAGCGGGAAATCATGAGCAGTTCTTC. Full variable domain (remainder filled in from reference TRBV9 and TRBJ2-1): DSGVTQTPKHLITATGQRVTLRCSPRSGDLSVYWYQQSLDQGLQFLIQYYNGEERAKGNILERFSAQQFPDLHSELNLSSLELGDSALYFCASSVGLAGNHEQFFGPGTRLTVL.

The chain uses TRBV6-2 or TRBV6-3 and TRBJ1-4; D not resolved. Germline values: CDR1 MNHEY, CDR2 SVGEGT. This CDR3 region has 15 residues. Trimming stripped 6 bases from V and 3 bases from J, with 14 bases between. The CDR3 region is CASSPPGESNEKLFF. As DNA, the CDR3 is TGTGCCAGCAGCCCCCCCGGAGAATCTAATGAAAAACTGTTTTTT.

This sequence joins TRBV18 and TRBJ2-7; D is perhaps TRBD2 (6 bases). CDR3 length: 16 residues. CDR1 is KGHSH and CDR2 is LQKENI in the germline V gene. Trimming shortened V by 1 base and J by 2 bases, and 15 bases separated the two germline ends. For the CDR3, the DNA is TGTGCCAGCTCACCACGGGGCGGGGCATCCGCCTACGAGCAGTACTTC. Encoded protein: CASSPRGGASAYEQYF.

This chain joins TRBV10-1 and TRBJ2-7; possibly TRBD2 for D (6 bases). The ends were cut back, 4 bases at V and 2 bases at J, with 18 bases in the middle. The length of the CDR3 is 16 residues. Germline V CDR1 and CDR2: WNHNN, SYGVQD (reference sequence). The CDR3 DNA reads TGCGCCAGCAGTGGCCCCCTCGGGGGTTCAGCCTACGAGCAGTACGTC. Translating it yields CASSGPLGGSAYEQYV.

The chain has TRBV11-2 and TRBJ1-2, with a weak D call TRBD1 (6 bases). Germline CDR1 is SGHAT and CDR2 is FQNNGV. The CDR3 is made up of 12 amino acids. V was cut by 5 bases and J by 8 bases, with 12 bases left in between. CDR3 loop: CASSQQGYGYTF. In DNA form, the CDR3 reads TGTGCCAGCAGCCAACAGGGTTACGGCTACACCTTC.

This clone was seen just once. V gene TRBV29-1 combines with J gene TRBJ2-5; TRBD1 might be the D (5 bases). Trimming took 4 bases from V and 2 from J, leaving 14 bases between them. The germline CDR1 and CDR2 sequences are SQVTM and ANQGSEA. The CDR3 spans 14 residues. CDR3 nucleotide sequence: TGCAGCGTTGTCAGGCAGGGTGGGCAAGAGACCCAGTACTTC. Its translation: CSVVRQGGQETQYF.

The CDR3 loop is CAIGGDSNEKLFF. The CDR3, as DNA: TGTGCCATCGGAGGGGACAGTAATGAAAAACTGTTTTTT. The V call is TRBV10-3, the J call TRBJ1-4, with TRBD1 identical over 7 bases. The ends lost 8 bases at V and 4 bases at J; junction bases unmatched: 4. CDR1 ENHRY and CDR2 SYGVKD come from the germline V gene. The CDR3 length is 13 residues.

The count of this clone is one. This CDR3 reads CSASQDRGLRGEQFF. The CDR3 DNA follows: TGCAGCGCCTCCCAGGACAGGGGGCTCCGGGGTGAGCAGTTCTTC. The genes are TRBV29-1 and TRBJ2-1; 11 nucleotides line up with TRBD1. Germline trimming cut 7 bases from V and 9 bases from J; bases unmatched to any gene: 14. Germline loops: CDR1 SQVTM, CDR2 ANQGSEA. The CDR3 totals 15 residues.

In this sample, this clone turned up once. This chain joins TRBV3-1 (or the pseudogene TRBV3-2) and TRBJ1-4, with 7 bases identical to TRBD1. Trimming at V came to 0 bases and at J to 4 bases, leaving 8 bases not matched to a gene. This CDR3 has 17 amino acids. Germline CDR1 is LGHDT and CDR2 is YNNKEL (reference sequence). CDR3 coding DNA: TGTGCCAGCAGCCAAGATTTGGGGGGACAGATTAATGAAAAACTGTTTTTT. Its translation: CASSQDLGGQINEKLFF.

V gene TRBV24-1 combines with J gene TRBJ2-3; D is unclear. V was pared by 4 bases and J by 6 bases, with 10 bases between. The CDR3 is 13 residues long. From germline, CDR1 is KGHDR and CDR2 SFDVKD. The CDR3 DNA reads TGTGCCACCAGTGACCAACTATGGGATACGCAGTATTTT. This translates into CATSDQLWDTQYF.

The V call is TRBV12-3 or TRBV12-4, the J call TRBJ2-7; no definite D call. Trimming stripped 5 bases from V and 7 bases from J, with 6 bases between. This CDR3 contains 10 residues. The CDR3 here is CASSIREQYV. CDR3 DNA sequence: TGTGCCAGCAGTATACGGGAGCAGTACGTC.

This chain links TRBV2 with TRBJ1-1; 11 nucleotides agree with TRBD1. Losses at the gene ends were 6 bases for V and 4 bases for J; bases not matched to a gene: 4. The CDR3 contains 14 residues. The V gene's germline CDR1 is SNHLY and CDR2 FYNNEI. As DNA, the CDR3 is TGTGCCAGCAGAAGGACAGGGGGCCTCACTGAAGCTTTCTTT. Encoded protein: CASRRTGGLTEAFF.